Listed below are T cell receptor beta chains from one sample, sequenced in a study of OX40 agonist ivuxolimab in advanced cancers. Data came from immunoSEQ multiplex PCR; TCRdb stores just in-frame clones and leaves some out. The repertoire holds some 19,000 clones, approximately 73% seen once, with about 12% in the top ten. Sequenced material: CD4+ or CD8+ T cells sorted from blood, taken in a trial of the OX40 agonist ivuxolimab. All receptors derive from an adult with an advanced solid tumor such as melanoma, head and neck, liver or kidney cancer. Each CDR3 is given with its conserved first and last residue. Each record gives: V gene, clone size, J gene, D gene, CDR3 DNA, CDR3 protein. The D gene is left open where the match is weak. Rows may omit the clone size; those that give it use once, few, many or a size class.

V: TRBV6-5
size: .
J: TRBJ2-1
D: .
DNA: TGTGCCAGCAGTGATAAAGACCCGAATGAGCAGTTCTTC
CDR3: CASSDKDPNEQFF

V: TRBV19
size: .
J: TRBJ2-1
D: .
DNA: TGTGCCAGTAGTATAGTTGGCACTAGCTCCTACAATGAGCAGTTCTTC
CDR3: CASSIVGTSSYNEQFF

V: TRBV2
size: few
J: TRBJ2-1
D: .
DNA: TGTGCCAGCAGTGATTCCTATGAGCAGTTCTTC
CDR3: CASSDSYEQFF

V: TRBV28
size: .
J: TRBJ2-2
D: TRBD1
DNA: TGTGCCAGCAGTCCTAGGACAGGGCGGTGGTCCGGGGAGCTGTTTTTT
CDR3: CASSPRTGRWSGELFF

V: TRBV29-1
size: few
J: TRBJ1-2
D: TRBD1
DNA: TGCAGCTACAGGGGACCGTCTGGCTACACCTTC
CDR3: CSYRGPSGYTF

V: TRBV21-1
size: few
J: TRBJ1-4
D: .
DNA: TGTGCCAGCAGCAAAAGGGAGGGTAGTGGGACGGGGCTTTTT
CDR3: CASSKREGSGTGLF

V: TRBV6-6
size: .
J: TRBJ2-7
D: .
DNA: TGTGCCAGCAGCCCCGGGACCTCAGGATATTGGGACGAGCAGTACTTC
CDR3: CASSPGTSGYWDEQYF

V: TRBV6-5
size: .
J: TRBJ2-7
D: .
DNA: TGTGCCAGCAGTGCTGAGAATTCCTACGAGCAGTACTTC
CDR3: CASSAENSYEQYF

V: TRBV7-2
size: .
J: TRBJ2-7
D: .
DNA: TGTGCCAGCAGCTTACGGATCAACGAGCAGTACTTC
CDR3: CASSLRINEQYF

V: TRBV6-5
size: .
J: TRBJ2-1
D: .
DNA: TGTGCCAGCAGTTACTTGGATGAGCAGTTCTTC
CDR3: CASSYLDEQFF

V: TRBV2
size: .
J: TRBJ2-5
D: .
DNA: TGTGCCAGCAGTGAAGAGGGAGCGCAAGAGACCCAGTACTTC
CDR3: CASSEEGAQETQYF

V: TRBV2
size: .
J: TRBJ2-7
D: TRBD2
DNA: TGTGCCAGCATTAGGACTAGCGGGAGCGGGTACGAGCAGTACTTC
CDR3: CASIRTSGSGYEQYF

V: TRBV4-1
size: .
J: TRBJ2-3
D: .
DNA: TGCGCCAGCAGCCAAGTTCACACAGATACGCAGTATTTT
CDR3: CASSQVHTDTQYF

V: TRBV7-9
size: .
J: TRBJ2-3
D: TRBD2
DNA: TGTGCCAGCAGCTCCCAGGCCGGGACTAGCGGGGGGGTAAAGCAGTATTTT
CDR3: CASSSQAGTSGGVKQYF

V: TRBV4-3
size: once
J: TRBJ2-7
D: .
DNA: TGCGCCAGCAGCCAAGTTTGGGGAGTCCGCTACGAGCAGTACTTC
CDR3: CASSQVWGVRYEQYF

V: TRBV5-1
size: .
J: TRBJ1-1
D: .
DNA: TGCGCCAGCAAAGGGGAAACTGAAGCTTTCTTT
CDR3: CASKGETEAFF

V: TRBV27
size: .
J: TRBJ1-1
D: TRBD1
DNA: TGTGCCAGCAGTGCCAGAACAGGGGGCCTAGAGGACACTGAAGCTTTCTTT
CDR3: CASSARTGGLEDTEAFF

V: TRBV5-6
size: .
J: TRBJ1-6
D: .
DNA: TGTGCCAGCAGCTTGGTTGTGGAGGGGGCACCCCTCCACTTT
CDR3: CASSLVVEGAPLHF